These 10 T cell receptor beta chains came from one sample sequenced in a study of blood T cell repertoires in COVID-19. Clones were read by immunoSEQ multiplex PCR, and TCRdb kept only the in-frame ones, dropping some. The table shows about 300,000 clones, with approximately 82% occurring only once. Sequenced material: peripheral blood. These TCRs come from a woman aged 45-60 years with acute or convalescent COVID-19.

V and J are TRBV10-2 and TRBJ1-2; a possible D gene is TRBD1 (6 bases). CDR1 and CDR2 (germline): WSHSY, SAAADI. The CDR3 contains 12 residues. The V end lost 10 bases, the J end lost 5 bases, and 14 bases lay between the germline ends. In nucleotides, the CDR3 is TGCGCCATCGCCGGGACACCGTATGGCTACACCTTC. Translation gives CAIAGTPYGYTF.

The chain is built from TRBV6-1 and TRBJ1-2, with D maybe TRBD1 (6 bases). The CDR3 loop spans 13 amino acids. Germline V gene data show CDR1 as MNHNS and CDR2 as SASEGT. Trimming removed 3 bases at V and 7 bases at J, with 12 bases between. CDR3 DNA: TGTGCCAGCAGTGAGGGGGGGCCGAGTGGCTACACCTTC. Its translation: CASSEGGPSGYTF.

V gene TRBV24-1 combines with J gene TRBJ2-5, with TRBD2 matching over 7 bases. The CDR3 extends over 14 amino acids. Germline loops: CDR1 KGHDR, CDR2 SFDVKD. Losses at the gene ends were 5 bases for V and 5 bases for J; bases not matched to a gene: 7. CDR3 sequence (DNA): TGTGCCACCAGTGCAGAGCGGGGATACGAGACCCAGTACTTC. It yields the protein CATSAERGYETQYF.

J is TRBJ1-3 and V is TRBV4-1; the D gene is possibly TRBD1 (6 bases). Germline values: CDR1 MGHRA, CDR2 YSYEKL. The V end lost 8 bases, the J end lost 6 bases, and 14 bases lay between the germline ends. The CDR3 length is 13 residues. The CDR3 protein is CASGRTVQNTIYF. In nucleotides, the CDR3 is TGCGCCAGCGGACGGACAGTTCAAAACACCATATATTTT.

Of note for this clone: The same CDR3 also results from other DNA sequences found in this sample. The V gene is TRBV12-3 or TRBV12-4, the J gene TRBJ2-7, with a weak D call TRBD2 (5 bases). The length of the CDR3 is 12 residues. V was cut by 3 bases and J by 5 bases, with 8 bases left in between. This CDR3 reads CASSFAGDEQYF. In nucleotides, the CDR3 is TGTGCCAGCAGTTTCGCGGGCGACGAGCAGTACTTC.

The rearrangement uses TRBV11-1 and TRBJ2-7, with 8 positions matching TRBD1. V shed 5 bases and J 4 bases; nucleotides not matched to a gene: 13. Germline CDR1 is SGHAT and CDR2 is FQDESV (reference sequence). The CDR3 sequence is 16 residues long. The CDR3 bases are TGTGCCAGCAGCCCAGATCAGGGACAGGCCTGGTACGAGCAGTACTTC. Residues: CASSPDQGQAWYEQYF.

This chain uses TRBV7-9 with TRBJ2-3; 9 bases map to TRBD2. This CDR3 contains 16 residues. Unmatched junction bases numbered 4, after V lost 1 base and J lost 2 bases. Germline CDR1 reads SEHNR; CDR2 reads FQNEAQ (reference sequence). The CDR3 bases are TGTGCCAGCAGCTTAGGTAGCGGGGGATTCACAGATACGCAGTATTTT. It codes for CASSLGSGGFTDTQYF.

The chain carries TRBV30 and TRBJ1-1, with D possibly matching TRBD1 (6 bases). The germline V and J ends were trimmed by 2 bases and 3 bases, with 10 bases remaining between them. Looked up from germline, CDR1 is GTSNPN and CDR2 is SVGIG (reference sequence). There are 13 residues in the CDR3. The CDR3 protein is CAWSLGGDTEAFF. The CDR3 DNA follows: TGTGCCTGGAGTTTAGGGGGGGACACTGAAGCTTTCTTT.

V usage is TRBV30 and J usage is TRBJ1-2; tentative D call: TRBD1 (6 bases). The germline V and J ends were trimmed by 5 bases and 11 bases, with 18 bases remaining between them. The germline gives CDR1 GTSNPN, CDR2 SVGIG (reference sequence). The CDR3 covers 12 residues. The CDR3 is CAWSTGGRGYTF. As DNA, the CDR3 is TGTGCCTGGTCAACAGGTGGTAGGGGGTACACCTTC.

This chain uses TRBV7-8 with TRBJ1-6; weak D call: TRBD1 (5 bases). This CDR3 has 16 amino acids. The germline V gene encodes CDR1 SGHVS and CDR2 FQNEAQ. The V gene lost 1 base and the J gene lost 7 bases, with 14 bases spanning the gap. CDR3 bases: TGTGCCAGCAGCTTAGTACGGGGGTTCCAGAATTCACCCCTCCACTTT. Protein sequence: CASSLVRGFQNSPLHF.